This T cell receptor (beta chain) was documented in a study of blood T cell repertoires in COVID-19. About the research overall: Both acute and convalescent COVID-19 samples were obtained from the United States, Italy and Spain.

On this clone: Other DNA variants within this sample encode the same CDR3.

In the original analysis: Estimation of nucleated cell counts relied on the amplification of reference gene primers. The protocol was immunoSEQ multiplex PCR, while the TCRdb copy is restricted to in-frame clones and leaves out a portion. V and J calls and clone size come straight from that table; D and trimming were deduced from the DNA. The data show under 95,000 clones, roughly 92% seen once. This CDR3 is built from 14 residues. Germline V CDR1 and CDR2: MNHEY, SVGAGI. V dropped 0 bases and J dropped 3 bases, with 5 bases sitting between them. Sequenced: peripheral blood. The sequence was obtained from a man aged 50-59 years with COVID-19, enrolled during active disease. This chain connects TRBV6-5 to TRBJ2-2; the D is unclear. Here the CDR3 DNA reads TGTGCCAGCAGTTACTCACGGGACACCGGGGAGCTGTTTTTT. Its protein product is CASSYSRDTGELFF.